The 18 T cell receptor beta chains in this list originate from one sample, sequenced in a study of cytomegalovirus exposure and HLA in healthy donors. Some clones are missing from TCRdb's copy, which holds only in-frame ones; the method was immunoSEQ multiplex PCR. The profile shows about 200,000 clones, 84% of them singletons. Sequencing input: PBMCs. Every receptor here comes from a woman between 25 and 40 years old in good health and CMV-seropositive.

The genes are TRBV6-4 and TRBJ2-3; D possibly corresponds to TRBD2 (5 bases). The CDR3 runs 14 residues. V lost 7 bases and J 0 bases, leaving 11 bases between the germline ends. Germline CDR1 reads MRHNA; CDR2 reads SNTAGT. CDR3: CASKLSASTDTQYF. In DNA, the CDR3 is TGTGCCAGCAAACTTAGCGCAAGCACAGATACGCAGTATTTT.

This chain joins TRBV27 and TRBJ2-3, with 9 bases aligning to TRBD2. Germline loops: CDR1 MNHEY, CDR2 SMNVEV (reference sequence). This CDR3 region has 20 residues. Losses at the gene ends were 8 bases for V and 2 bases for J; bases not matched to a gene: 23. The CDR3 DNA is TGTGCCAGCTGGGGAGGACTGGGGCGGGAGGGCCGAAGACACACAGATACGCAGTATTTT. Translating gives CASWGGLGREGRRHTDTQYF.

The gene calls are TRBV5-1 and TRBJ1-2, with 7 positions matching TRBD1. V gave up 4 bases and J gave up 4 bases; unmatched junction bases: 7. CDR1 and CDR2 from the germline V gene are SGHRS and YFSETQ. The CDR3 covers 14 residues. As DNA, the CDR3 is TGCGCCAGCAGCCCCCAGACAGGGCCCTATGGCTACACCTTC. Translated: CASSPQTGPYGYTF.

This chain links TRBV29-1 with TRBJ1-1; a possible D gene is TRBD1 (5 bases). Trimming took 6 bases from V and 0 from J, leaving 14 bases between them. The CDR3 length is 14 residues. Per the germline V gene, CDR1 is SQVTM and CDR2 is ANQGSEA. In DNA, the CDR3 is TGCAGCGTCCTAGCGACAGCCATGAACACTGAAGCTTTCTTT. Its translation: CSVLATAMNTEAFF.

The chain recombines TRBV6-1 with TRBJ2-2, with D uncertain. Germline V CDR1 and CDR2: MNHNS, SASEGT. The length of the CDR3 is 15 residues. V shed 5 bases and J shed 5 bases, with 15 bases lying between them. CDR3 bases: TGTGCCAGCAGTCCCCCAGAACGTTATACCGGGGAGCTGTTTTTT. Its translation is CASSPPERYTGELFF.

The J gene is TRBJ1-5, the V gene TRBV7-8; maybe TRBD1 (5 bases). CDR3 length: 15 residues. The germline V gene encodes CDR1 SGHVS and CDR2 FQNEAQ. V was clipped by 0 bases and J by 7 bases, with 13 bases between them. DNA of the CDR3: TGTGCCAGCAGCTTAGCGTCAGGGTATGGGCAGCCCCAGCATTTT. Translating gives CASSLASGYGQPQHF.

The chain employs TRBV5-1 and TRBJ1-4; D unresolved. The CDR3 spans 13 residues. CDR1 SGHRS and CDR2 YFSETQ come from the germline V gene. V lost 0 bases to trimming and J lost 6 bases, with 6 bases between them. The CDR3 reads CASSLGPDEKLFF. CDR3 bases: TGCGCCAGCAGCTTGGGGCCAGATGAAAAACTGTTTTTT.

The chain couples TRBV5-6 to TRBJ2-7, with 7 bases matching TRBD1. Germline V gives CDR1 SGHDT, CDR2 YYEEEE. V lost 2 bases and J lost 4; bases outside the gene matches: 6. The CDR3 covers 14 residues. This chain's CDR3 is CASSFTGAMYEQYF. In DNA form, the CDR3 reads TGTGCCAGCAGCTTTACAGGGGCGATGTACGAGCAGTACTTC.

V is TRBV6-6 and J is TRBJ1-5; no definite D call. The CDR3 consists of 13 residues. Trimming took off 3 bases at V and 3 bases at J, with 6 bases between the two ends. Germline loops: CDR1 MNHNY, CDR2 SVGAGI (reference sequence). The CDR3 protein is CASSYELNQPQHF. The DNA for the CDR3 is TGTGCCAGCAGTTATGAACTCAATCAGCCCCAGCATTTT.

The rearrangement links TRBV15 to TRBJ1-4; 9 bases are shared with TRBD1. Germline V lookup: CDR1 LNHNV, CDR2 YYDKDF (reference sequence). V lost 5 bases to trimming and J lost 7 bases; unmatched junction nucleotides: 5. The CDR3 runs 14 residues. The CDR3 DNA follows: TGTGCCACCAGCTTAGGACAGGGGAGTGAAAAACTGTTTTTT. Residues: CATSLGQGSEKLFF.

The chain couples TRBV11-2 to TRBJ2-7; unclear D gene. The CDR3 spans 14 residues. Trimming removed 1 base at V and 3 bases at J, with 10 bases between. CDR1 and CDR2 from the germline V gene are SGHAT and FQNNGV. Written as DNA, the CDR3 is TGTGCCAGCAGCTTAGCTGGCGGATACTACGAGCAGTACTTC. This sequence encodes CASSLAGGYYEQYF.

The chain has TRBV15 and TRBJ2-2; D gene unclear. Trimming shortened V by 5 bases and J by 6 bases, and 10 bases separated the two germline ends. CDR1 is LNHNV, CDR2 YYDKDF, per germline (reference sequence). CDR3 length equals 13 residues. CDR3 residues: CATSPLRAGELFF. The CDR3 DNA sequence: TGTGCCACCAGCCCTCTACGGGCCGGGGAGCTGTTTTTT.

The CDR3 protein is CASSEGLAGGPGQETQYF. The CDR3 coding sequence is TGTGCCAGCAGCGAAGGACTAGCGGGAGGGCCTGGGCAAGAGACCCAGTACTTC. The J gene is TRBJ2-5, the V gene TRBV9, with TRBD2 identical over 15 bases. The ends lost 3 bases at V and 2 bases at J; junction bases unmatched: 8. The CDR3 spans 18 residues. The germline V gene encodes CDR1 SGDLS and CDR2 YYNGEE.

CDR3 bases: TGTGCCAGCAGCGCGGGACCGGGCTACGAGCAGTACTTC. Translated, it gives CASSAGPGYEQYF. The rearrangement joins TRBV11-3 to TRBJ2-7; tentative D call: TRBD2 (6 bases). V dropped 5 bases and J dropped 3 bases, with 11 bases sitting between them. The CDR3 is made up of 13 amino acids. Germline values: CDR1 SGHNT, CDR2 YENEEA.

The CDR3 DNA sequence: TGTGCCAGCAGTAGGGCTGGTGAGAAGGGGGAGCAGTACTTC. It encodes CASSRAGEKGEQYF. The chain has TRBV28 and TRBJ2-7, with D maybe TRBD1 (5 bases). V lost 5 bases to trimming and J lost 7 bases, with 18 bases between them. CDR1 and CDR2 (germline): MDHEN, SYDVKM. The CDR3 length is 14 residues.

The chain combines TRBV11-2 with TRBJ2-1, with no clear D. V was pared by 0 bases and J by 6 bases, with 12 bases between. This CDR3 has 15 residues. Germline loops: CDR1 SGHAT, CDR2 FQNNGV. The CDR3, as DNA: TGTGCCAGCAGCTTAGATCAAACAATGTTCAATGAGCAGTTCTTC. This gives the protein CASSLDQTMFNEQFF.

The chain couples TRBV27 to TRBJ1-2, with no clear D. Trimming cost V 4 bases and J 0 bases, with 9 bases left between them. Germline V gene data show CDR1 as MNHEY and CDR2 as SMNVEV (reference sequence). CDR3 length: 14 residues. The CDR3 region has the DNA TGTGCCAGCAGTTCCGCAGATACTAACTATGGCTACACCTTC. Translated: CASSSADTNYGYTF.

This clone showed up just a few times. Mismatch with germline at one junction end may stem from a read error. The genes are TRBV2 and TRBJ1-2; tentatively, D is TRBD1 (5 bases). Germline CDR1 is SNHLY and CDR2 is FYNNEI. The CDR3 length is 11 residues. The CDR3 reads CSLGDSGGYTF. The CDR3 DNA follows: TGCTCACTTGGGGACTCCGGCGGCTACACCTTC.